These 30 T cell receptor beta chains came from one sample sequenced in a study of cytomegalovirus exposure and HLA in healthy donors. PCR primers comprised 60 Vbeta and 13 Jbeta primers. Generated by immunoSEQ multiplex PCR, the TCRdb table keeps only in-frame clones and is missing some. Among approximately 200,000 clones listed, more than 75% were seen once. The sequencing input was PBMCs. These receptors came from a woman aged 45-65 years in good health and CMV-seropositive.

This chain links TRBV27 with TRBJ2-5; possibly TRBD1 for D (6 bases). V lost 0 bases and J lost 1, with 12 bases in between. Germline CDR1 and CDR2: MNHEY and SMNVEV (reference sequence). The CDR3 contains 16 residues. The CDR3 sequence: CASSLSNTGFQETQYF. The CDR3 bases are TGTGCCAGCAGTTTATCGAATACAGGGTTCCAAGAGACCCAGTACTTC.

The V call is TRBV28, the J call TRBJ2-7; D is unresolved. The germline V gene encodes CDR1 MDHEN and CDR2 SYDVKM. V was cut by 5 bases and J by 3 bases, with 14 bases left in between. The CDR3 contains 14 residues. The DNA for the CDR3 is TGTGCCAGCAGTGACCGTTATAGAGGCTACGAGCAGTACTTC. Encoded protein: CASSDRYRGYEQYF.

V usage is TRBV9 and J usage is TRBJ2-3; D not resolved. Between the trimmed V and J ends, which lost 4 bases and 5 bases, there was a span of 5 bases. The CDR3 consists of 11 residues. Germline CDR1 reads SGDLS; CDR2 reads YYNGEE. The CDR3 DNA reads as TGTGCCAGCAGCCCGGGAGATACGCAGTATTTT. As protein: CASSPGDTQYF.

The chain joins TRBV4-1 to TRBJ1-2; tentatively, D is TRBD1 (6 bases). Per the germline V gene, CDR1 is MGHRA and CDR2 is YSYEKL. The ends were cut back, 4 bases at V and 7 bases at J, with 16 bases in the middle. This CDR3 comprises 14 residues. The CDR3 bases are TGCGCCAGCAGCCGAGTTTTGGACAGTGGTGGCTACACCTTC. Amino acid sequence: CASSRVLDSGGYTF.

The chain couples TRBV4-1 to TRBJ1-6, with a tentative D call TRBD1 (6 bases). Germline V gene sequence: CDR1 MGHRA, CDR2 YSYEKL. The CDR3 has 14 residues. Trimming took 4 bases from V and 7 from J, leaving 11 bases between them. The CDR3 DNA reads TGCGCCAGCAGCCTAGAAACAGGGAATTCACCCCTCCACTTT. Translation gives CASSLETGNSPLHF.

Only a few counts were recorded for this clone. V is TRBV28 and J is TRBJ2-1, with 9 bases identical to TRBD2. This CDR3 region has 14 residues. Germline lookup yields CDR1 MDHEN and CDR2 SYDVKM. Trimming removed 3 bases from V and 6 bases from J; junction bases left unmatched: 3. The CDR3 reads CASSFGGRGNEQFF. The CDR3 DNA reads as TGTGCCAGCAGTTTCGGCGGGAGGGGCAATGAGCAGTTCTTC.

V and J are TRBV18 and TRBJ1-1, with 7 positions matching TRBD1. CDR3 size: 16 residues. CDR1 is KGHSH, CDR2 LQKENI, per germline. V shed 2 bases, J shed 1 base, and the junction held 7 bases outside the gene matches. This CDR3 is CASSPSGGLGNTEAFF. The CDR3, as DNA: TGTGCCAGCTCACCATCAGGGGGTCTAGGGAACACTGAAGCTTTCTTT.

The genes are TRBV27 and TRBJ2-7; D might be TRBD2 (6 bases). V lost 3 bases and J lost 3, with 15 bases in between. The CDR3 totals 15 residues. Per the germline V gene, CDR1 is MNHEY and CDR2 is SMNVEV (reference sequence). The CDR3 DNA follows: TGTGCCAGCAGTTTGGAGAGACACGGGGGCTACGAGCAGTACTTC. The encoded protein is CASSLERHGGYEQYF.

The rearrangement joins TRBV7-2 to TRBJ2-3; 9 bases map to TRBD2. The V gene's germline CDR1 is SGHTA and CDR2 FQGNSA. Trimming removed 4 bases from V and 6 bases from J; junction bases left unmatched: 5. CDR3 length equals 14 residues. CDR3 sequence (DNA): TGTGCCAGCAGCTCTCTAGCGGGGCCCGATACGCAGTATTTT. It codes for CASSSLAGPDTQYF.

V usage is TRBV7-8 and J usage is TRBJ1-1; 9 nucleotides line up with TRBD1. Germline V CDR1 and CDR2: SGHVS, FQNEAQ. The CDR3 is 14 amino acids. The V segment lost 1 base and the J segment 10 bases; nucleotides outside the gene matches: 7. CDR3 sequence reads: CASSLGAGTGRAFF. For the CDR3, the DNA is TGTGCCAGCAGCTTAGGTGCAGGGACAGGGAGAGCTTTCTTT.

The V and J genes are TRBV9 and TRBJ2-1; the match to TRBD1 covers 7 bases. Germline V CDR1 and CDR2: SGDLS, YYNGEE. V gave up 3 bases and J gave up 4 bases; unmatched junction bases: 13. This CDR3 region has 17 residues. The CDR3 DNA follows: TGTGCCAGCAGCGGGTCCCCCTCTACAGGGGATTACAATGAGCAGTTCTTC. It is translated as CASSGSPSTGDYNEQFF. Together with reference TRBV9 and TRBJ2-1, the CDR3 gives the full variable domain: DSGVTQTPKHLITATGQRVTLRCSPRSGDLSVYWYQQSLDQGLQFLIQYYNGEERAKGNILERFSAQQFPDLHSELNLSSLELGDSALYFCASSGSPSTGDYNEQFFGPGTRLTVL.

The rearrangement joins TRBV18 to TRBJ2-7; D remains unclear. V was shortened by 3 bases and J by 5 bases, with 14 bases between the two germline ends. Germline-derived CDR1 and CDR2 are KGHSH and LQKENI. The CDR3 totals 14 residues. CDR3 nucleotide sequence: TGTGCCAGCTCACCTCTTGGGCAGACCGACGAGCAGTACTTC. It translates to CASSPLGQTDEQYF.

This sequence joins TRBV7-2 and TRBJ1-4; 8 positions agree with TRBD1. Germline assignment: CDR1 SGHTA and CDR2 FQGNSA. Trimming took 1 base from V and 7 from J; bases not matched to a gene: 8. This CDR3 is 16 amino acids long. The CDR3 coding sequence is TGTGCCAGCAGCTTAGGAGGGGCAGGGGGCTTTGAAAAACTGTTTTTT. This translates into CASSLGGAGGFEKLFF.

V and J are TRBV4-1 and TRBJ1-1; D gene ambiguous. Trimming shortened V by 2 bases and J by 1 base, and 14 bases separated the two germline ends. CDR3 size: 16 residues. Germline assignment: CDR1 MGHRA and CDR2 YSYEKL. CDR3 sequence: CASSQTDGKGNTEAFF. The CDR3 DNA follows: TGCGCCAGCAGCCAAACGGACGGGAAGGGGAACACTGAAGCTTTCTTT.

J is TRBJ2-7 and V is TRBV15, with TRBD2 identical over 10 bases. With V trimmed by 3 bases and J by 3 bases, 2 bases remained unmatched. There are 14 residues in the CDR3. Germline CDR1 and CDR2: LNHNV and YYDKDF (reference sequence). CDR3 sequence (DNA): TGTGCCACCAGCAGGAGCGGGGGGGACTACGAGCAGTACTTC. It codes for CATSRSGGDYEQYF.

This clone was counted only a few times. The rearrangement joins TRBV4-3 to TRBJ1-4; unclear D gene. Germline V gene lookup returns CDR1 LGHNA and CDR2 YSLEER. The CDR3 is 15 amino acids. Trimming removed 1 base from V and 0 bases from J, with 6 bases in between. This CDR3 reads CASSQVYATNEKLFF. The DNA for the CDR3 is TGCGCCAGCAGCCAAGTTTATGCAACTAATGAAAAACTGTTTTTT.

The rearrangement uses TRBV5-1 and TRBJ2-5; 10 nucleotides match TRBD1. V shed 4 bases, J shed 5 bases, and the junction held 8 bases outside the gene matches. The CDR3 sequence is 15 residues long. Germline V CDR1 and CDR2: SGHRS, YFSETQ. CDR3 in amino acids: CASSVGQGQWETQYF. CDR3 bases: TGCGCCAGCAGCGTGGGACAGGGGCAGTGGGAGACCCAGTACTTC.

As concerns this clone: Germline and junction disagree at one end, which may indicate a read error. CDR3 DNA: TGTGCCAGTAGGGATCAGGGCTCTGGGGCCAACGGCCTGACTTTC. Its translation is CASRDQGSGANGLTF. The rearrangement uses TRBV19 and TRBJ2-6; D is possibly TRBD1 (5 bases). The CDR3 is 15 residues long. Germline loops: CDR1 LNHDA, CDR2 SQIVND (reference sequence).

A single count supports this clone. The rearrangement uses TRBV30 and TRBJ1-3; 10 nucleotides agree with TRBD1. The germline CDR1 and CDR2 sequences are GTSNPN and SVGIG (reference sequence). Germline trimming cut 1 base from V and 4 bases from J; bases unmatched to any gene: 4. The CDR3 extends over 15 amino acids. This CDR3 is CAWSGDRGHGNTIYF. For the CDR3, the DNA is TGTGCCTGGAGTGGAGACAGGGGGCACGGAAACACCATATATTTT. Looking up the rest from reference TRBV30 and TRBJ1-3 gives the full variable domain: SQTIHQWPATLVQPVGSPLSLECTVEGTSNPNLYWYRQAAGRGLQLLFYSVGIGQISSEVPQNLSASRPQDRQFILSSKKLLLSDSGFYLCAWSGDRGHGNTIYFGEGSWLTVV.

This chain joins TRBV7-2 and TRBJ2-3, with 8 nucleotides matching TRBD2. CDR1 and CDR2 from the germline V gene are SGHTA and FQGNSA. After removal of 1 base from V and 10 bases from J, the junction contained 13 bases not matched to a gene. The CDR3 runs to 16 residues. The CDR3 sequence is CASSLGGGTRVIAQYF. The CDR3 region has the DNA TGTGCCAGCAGCTTAGGAGGGGGGACTAGAGTAATTGCGCAGTATTTT.

V gene TRBV5-1 combines with J gene TRBJ2-2; 7 bases are a match to TRBD1. The germline CDR1 and CDR2 sequences are SGHRS and YFSETQ. The CDR3 length is 16 residues. V lost 2 bases to trimming and J lost 0 bases; unmatched junction nucleotides: 4. This CDR3 is CASSLTGTANTGELFF. In DNA, the CDR3 is TGCGCCAGCAGCTTAACCGGGACAGCGAACACCGGGGAGCTGTTTTTT. The full variable domain, completed using reference TRBV5-1 and TRBJ2-2, is KAGVTQTPRYLIKTRGQQVTLSCSPISGHRSVSWYQQTPGQGLQFLFEYFSETQRNKGNFPGRFSGRQFSNSRSEMNVSTLELGDSALYLCASSLTGTANTGELFFGEGSRLTVL.

V and J are TRBV7-7 and TRBJ1-1; 8 nucleotides line up with TRBD1. The V and J ends lost 5 bases and 2 bases, in that order; junction bases with no gene match: 7. Germline assignment: CDR1 SSHAT and CDR2 FNYEAQ (reference sequence). The CDR3 is 15 residues long. The CDR3 loop is CASSPLTGGNTEAFF. CDR3 nucleotides: TGTGCCAGCAGCCCCCTCACAGGGGGAAACACTGAAGCTTTCTTT.

J is TRBJ2-5 and V is TRBV5-6, with a possible D match to TRBD1 (6 bases). Trimming removed 4 bases from V and 6 bases from J, with 19 bases in between. The CDR3 runs to 15 residues. Germline CDR1 is SGHDT and CDR2 is YYEEEE. The CDR3 loop reads CASSQGNQGRKTQYF. For the CDR3, the DNA is TGTGCCAGCAGCCAGGGGAACCAGGGTAGGAAGACCCAGTACTTC.

The chain uses TRBV29-1 and TRBJ2-7; weak D call: TRBD1 (6 bases). The germline gives CDR1 SQVTM, CDR2 ANQGSEA. The CDR3 loop spans 13 amino acids. The germline V and J ends were trimmed by 5 bases and 0 bases, with 11 bases remaining between them. CDR3 residues: CSVLTGNSYEQYF. In DNA, the CDR3 is TGCAGCGTTCTTACAGGGAACTCCTACGAGCAGTACTTC.

This chain connects TRBV7-9 to TRBJ1-1; D not certain. The V end was cut by 1 base, the J end by 6 bases, with 15 bases between. CDR1 SEHNR and CDR2 FQNEAQ come from the germline V gene (reference sequence). The CDR3 loop spans 15 amino acids. The CDR3 coding sequence is TGTGCCAGCAGCTTAGGTGTCCCGAGTCTCCCTGAAGCTTTCTTT. The encoded protein is CASSLGVPSLPEAFF. Full variable domain (missing parts from reference TRBV7-9 and TRBJ1-1): DTGVSQNPRHKITKRGQNVTFRCDPISEHNRLYWYRQTLGQGPEFLTYFQNEAQLEKSRLLSDRFSAERPKGSFSTLEIQRTEQGDSAMYLCASSLGVPSLPEAFFGQGTRLTVV.

The chain combines TRBV28 with TRBJ1-2, with D hard to call. Germline assignment: CDR1 MDHEN and CDR2 SYDVKM. V was trimmed by 7 bases and J by 4 bases, leaving 13 bases between them. CDR3 length equals 13 residues. In nucleotides, the CDR3 is TGTGCCAGCACCCTCGGGAGAGGCTATGGCTACACCTTC. Its translation: CASTLGRGYGYTF.

The rearrangement links TRBV13 to TRBJ1-3; no clear D gene. In germline, CDR1 is PRHDT, CDR2 FYEKMQ (reference sequence). The germline V and J ends were trimmed by 1 base and 0 bases, with 4 bases remaining between them. The CDR3 is 14 residues long. CDR3 loop: CASSLASSGNTIYF. For the CDR3, the DNA is TGTGCCAGCAGCTTAGCTAGCTCTGGAAACACCATATATTTT.

The chain combines TRBV5-1 with TRBJ2-5; 7 bases map to TRBD1. Germline lookup yields CDR1 SGHRS and CDR2 YFSETQ. J lost 1 base, V lost 5 bases, and 5 bases had no gene match. This CDR3 is 14 amino acids long. The CDR3 DNA follows: TGCGCCAGCAGTAGGGACAGTACCCAAGAGACCCAGTACTTC. Amino acids: CASSRDSTQETQYF.

The chain recombines TRBV19 with TRBJ2-3; the D gene is possibly TRBD1 (6 bases). CDR1 LNHDA and CDR2 SQIVND come from the germline V gene (reference sequence). The CDR3 runs 16 residues. V was cut by 7 bases and J by 2 bases, with 19 bases left in between. CDR3 in DNA: TGTGCCAGTACTCTAGCATATGACAGGTACACAGATACGCAGTATTTT. This translates into CASTLAYDRYTDTQYF.

V usage is TRBV7-2 and J usage is TRBJ2-3; the match to TRBD2 covers 9 bases. The V and J ends lost 1 base and 5 bases, in that order; junction bases with no gene match: 7. Germline V gene sequence: CDR1 SGHTA, CDR2 FQGNSA. CDR3 length: 16 residues. The CDR3 region has the DNA TGTGCCAGCAGCTTAGGTGTTCTAGCGGGAATAGATACGCAGTATTTT. This encodes CASSLGVLAGIDTQYF.